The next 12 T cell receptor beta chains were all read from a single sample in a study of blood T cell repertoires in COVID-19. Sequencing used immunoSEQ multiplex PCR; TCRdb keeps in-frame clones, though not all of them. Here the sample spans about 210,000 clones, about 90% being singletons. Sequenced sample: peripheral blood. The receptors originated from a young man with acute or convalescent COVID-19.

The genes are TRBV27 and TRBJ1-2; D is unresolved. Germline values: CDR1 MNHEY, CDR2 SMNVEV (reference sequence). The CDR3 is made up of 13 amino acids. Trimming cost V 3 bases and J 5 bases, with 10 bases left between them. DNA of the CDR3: TGTGCCAGCAGTTTCAACGATCGGTATGGCTACACCTTC. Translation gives CASSFNDRYGYTF.

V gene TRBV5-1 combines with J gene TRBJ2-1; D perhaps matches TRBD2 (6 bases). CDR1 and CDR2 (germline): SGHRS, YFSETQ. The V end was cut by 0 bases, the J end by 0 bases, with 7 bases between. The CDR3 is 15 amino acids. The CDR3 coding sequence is TGCGCCAGCAGCTTGGACGGGAGCTCCTACAATGAGCAGTTCTTC. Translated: CASSLDGSSYNEQFF.

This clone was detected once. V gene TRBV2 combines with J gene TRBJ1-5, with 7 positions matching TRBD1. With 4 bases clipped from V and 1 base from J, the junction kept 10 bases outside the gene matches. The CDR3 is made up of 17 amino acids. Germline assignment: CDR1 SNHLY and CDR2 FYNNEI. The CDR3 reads CASSGNHRGLSNQPQHF. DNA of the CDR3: TGTGCCAGCAGTGGGAATCACAGGGGATTGAGCAATCAGCCCCAGCATTTT.

The CDR3 loop is CASSLGGQVALGAFF. CDR3 DNA: TGTGCCAGCAGTTTGGGGGGACAGGTGGCCCTAGGGGCTTTCTTT. The chain combines TRBV28 with TRBJ1-1, with 8 positions matching TRBD1. V was pared by 3 bases and J by 11 bases, with 14 bases of the junction left unmatched. CDR3 size: 15 residues. Germline V gene data show CDR1 as MDHEN and CDR2 as SYDVKM. The variable domain in full, completed from reference TRBV28 and TRBJ1-1, reads DVKVTQSSRYLVKRTGEKVFLECVQDMDHENMFWYRQDPGLGLRLIYFSYDVKMKEKGDIPEGYSVSREKKERFSLILESASTNQTSMYLCASSLGGQVALGAFFGQGTRLTVV.

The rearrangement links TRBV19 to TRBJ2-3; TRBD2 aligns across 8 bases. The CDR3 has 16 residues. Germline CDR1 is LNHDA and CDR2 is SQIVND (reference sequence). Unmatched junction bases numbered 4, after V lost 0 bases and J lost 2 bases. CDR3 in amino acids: CASSIDQRGITDTQYF. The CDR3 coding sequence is TGTGCCAGTAGTATAGATCAGCGGGGGATCACAGATACGCAGTATTTT.

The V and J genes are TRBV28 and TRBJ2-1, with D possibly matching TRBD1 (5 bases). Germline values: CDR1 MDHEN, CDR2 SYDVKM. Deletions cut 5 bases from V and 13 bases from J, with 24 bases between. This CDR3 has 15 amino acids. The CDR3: CASSPRGPGPREQFF. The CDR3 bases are TGTGCCAGCAGTCCAAGAGGACCCGGGCCCAGGGAACAGTTCTTC.

The CDR3 spells CASSSWTADEKLFF. The CDR3 coding sequence is TGTGCCAGCAGTTCTTGGACAGCAGATGAAAAACTGTTTTTT. The gene calls are TRBV6-2 or TRBV6-3 and TRBJ1-4, with a possible D match to TRBD1 (6 bases). The length of the CDR3 is 14 residues. Trimming removed 4 bases from V and 6 bases from J, with 12 bases in between. CDR1 is MNHEY, CDR2 SVGEGT, per germline.

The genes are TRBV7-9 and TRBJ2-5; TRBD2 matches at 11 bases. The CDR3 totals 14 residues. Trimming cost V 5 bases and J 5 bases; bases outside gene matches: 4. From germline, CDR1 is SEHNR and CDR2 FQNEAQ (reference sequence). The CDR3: CASSQSSGRETQYF. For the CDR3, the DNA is TGTGCCAGCAGCCAATCTAGCGGGAGGGAGACCCAGTACTTC. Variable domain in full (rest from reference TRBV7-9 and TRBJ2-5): DTGVSQNPRHKITKRGQNVTFRCDPISEHNRLYWYRQTLGQGPEFLTYFQNEAQLEKSRLLSDRFSAERPKGSFSTLEIQRTEQGDSAMYLCASSQSSGRETQYFGPGTRLLVL.

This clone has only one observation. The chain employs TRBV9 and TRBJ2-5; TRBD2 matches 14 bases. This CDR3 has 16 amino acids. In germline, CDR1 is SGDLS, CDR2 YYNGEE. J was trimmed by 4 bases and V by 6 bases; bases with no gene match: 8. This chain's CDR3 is CASTSGLAGGGETQYF. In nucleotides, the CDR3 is TGTGCCAGCACCTCCGGACTAGCGGGAGGAGGAGAGACCCAGTACTTC. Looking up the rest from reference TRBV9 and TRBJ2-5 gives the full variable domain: DSGVTQTPKHLITATGQRVTLRCSPRSGDLSVYWYQQSLDQGLQFLIQYYNGEERAKGNILERFSAQQFPDLHSELNLSSLELGDSALYFCASTSGLAGGGETQYFGPGTRLLVL.

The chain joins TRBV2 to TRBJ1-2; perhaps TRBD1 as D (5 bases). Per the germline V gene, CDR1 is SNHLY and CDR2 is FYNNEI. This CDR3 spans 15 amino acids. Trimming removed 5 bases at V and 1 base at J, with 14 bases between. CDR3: CASSRHRPINYGYTF. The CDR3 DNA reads TGTGCCAGCAGTAGACACAGGCCGATTAACTATGGCTACACCTTC.

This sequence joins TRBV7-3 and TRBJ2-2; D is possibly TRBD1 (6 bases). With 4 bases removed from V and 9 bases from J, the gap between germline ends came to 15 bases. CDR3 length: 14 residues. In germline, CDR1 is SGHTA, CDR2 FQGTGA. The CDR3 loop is CASSSTGFSRELFF. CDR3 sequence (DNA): TGTGCCAGCAGCTCGACAGGATTTAGCCGGGAGCTGTTTTTT.

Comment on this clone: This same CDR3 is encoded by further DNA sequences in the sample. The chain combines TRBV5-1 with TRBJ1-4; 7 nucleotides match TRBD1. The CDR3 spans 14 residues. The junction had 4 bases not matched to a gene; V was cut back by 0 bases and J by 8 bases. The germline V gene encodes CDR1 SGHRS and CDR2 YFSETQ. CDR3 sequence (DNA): TGCGCCAGCAGCTTGGGGGACAGTAACGAAAAACTGTTTTTT. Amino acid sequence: CASSLGDSNEKLFF.